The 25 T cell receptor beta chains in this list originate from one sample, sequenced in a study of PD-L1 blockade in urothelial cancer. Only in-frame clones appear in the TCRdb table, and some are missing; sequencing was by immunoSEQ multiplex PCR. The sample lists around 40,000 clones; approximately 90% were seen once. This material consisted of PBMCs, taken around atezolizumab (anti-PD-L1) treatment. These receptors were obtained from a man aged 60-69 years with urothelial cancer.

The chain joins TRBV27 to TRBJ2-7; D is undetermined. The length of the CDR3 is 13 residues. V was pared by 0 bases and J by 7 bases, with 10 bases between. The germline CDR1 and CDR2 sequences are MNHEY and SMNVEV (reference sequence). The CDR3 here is CASSLSLLSEQYF. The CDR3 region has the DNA TGTGCCAGCAGTTTATCCTTACTATCGGAGCAGTACTTC.

The CDR3: CASSLGSGRSIGTGELFF. The CDR3 DNA reads as TGTGCCAGCAGTTTGGGTAGCGGGAGAAGTATAGGAACCGGGGAGCTGTTTTTT. The gene calls are TRBV27 and TRBJ2-2; 9 bases are a match to TRBD2. The CDR3 is made up of 18 amino acids. Trimming cost V 3 bases and J 5 bases; bases outside gene matches: 13. Germline CDR1 MNHEY, CDR2 SMNVEV (reference sequence).

CDR3 DNA: TGTGCCAGCAGCCTTAACCGGGGGATTCTTGCCTACAATGAGCAGTTCTTC. It is translated as CASSLNRGILAYNEQFF. The rearrangement links TRBV7-8 to TRBJ2-1, with D possibly TRBD2 on 6 matching bases. V gave up 5 bases and J gave up 2 bases, with 19 bases separating them. Germline assignment: CDR1 SGHVS and CDR2 FQNEAQ. The CDR3 has 17 amino acids. The full variable domain, in which reference TRBV7-8 and TRBJ2-1 provide the parts outside the CDR3, is GAGVSQSPRYKVAKRGQDVALRCDPISGHVSLFWYQQALGQGPEFLTYFQNEAQLDKSGLPSDRFFAERPEGSVSTLKIQRTQQEDSAVYLCASSLNRGILAYNEQFFGPGTRLTVL.

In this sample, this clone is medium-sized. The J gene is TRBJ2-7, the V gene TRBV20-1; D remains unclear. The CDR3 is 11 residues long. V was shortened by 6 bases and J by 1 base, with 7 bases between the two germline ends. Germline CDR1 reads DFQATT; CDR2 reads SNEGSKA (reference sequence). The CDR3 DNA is TGCAGTGCGCCGACTTCCTACGAGCAGTACTTC. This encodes CSAPTSYEQYF.

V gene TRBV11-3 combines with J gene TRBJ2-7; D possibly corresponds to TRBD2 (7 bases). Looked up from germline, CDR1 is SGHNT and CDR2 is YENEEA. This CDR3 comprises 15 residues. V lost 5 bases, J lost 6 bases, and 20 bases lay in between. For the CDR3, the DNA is TGTGCCAGCAGCCCGGGCCGGAAGGGGGGGAGCGAGCAGTACTTC. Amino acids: CASSPGRKGGSEQYF.

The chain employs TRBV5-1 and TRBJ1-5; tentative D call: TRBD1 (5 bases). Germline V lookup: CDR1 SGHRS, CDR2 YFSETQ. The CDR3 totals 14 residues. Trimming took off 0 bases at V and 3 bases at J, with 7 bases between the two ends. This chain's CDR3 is CASSLGQPNQPQHF. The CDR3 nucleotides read TGCGCCAGCAGCTTGGGACAGCCCAATCAGCCCCAGCATTTT.

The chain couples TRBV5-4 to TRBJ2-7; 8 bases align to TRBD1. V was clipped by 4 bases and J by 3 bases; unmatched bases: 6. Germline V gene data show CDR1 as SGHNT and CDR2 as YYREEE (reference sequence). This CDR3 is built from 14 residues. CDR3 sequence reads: CASSPGTGDYEQYF. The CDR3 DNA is TGTGCCAGCAGCCCAGGGACAGGAGACTACGAGCAGTACTTC. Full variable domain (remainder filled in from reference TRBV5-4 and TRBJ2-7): ETGVTQSPTHLIKTRGQQVTLRCSSQSGHNTVSWYQQALGQGPQFIFQYYREEENGRGNFPPRFSGLQFPNYSSELNVNALELDDSALYLCASSPGTGDYEQYFGPGTRLTVT.

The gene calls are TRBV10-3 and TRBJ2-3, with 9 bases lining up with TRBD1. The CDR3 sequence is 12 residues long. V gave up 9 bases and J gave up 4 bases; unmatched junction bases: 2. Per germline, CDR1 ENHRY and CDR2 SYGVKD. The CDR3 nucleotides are TGTGCCATTGGACAGGGGTCAGATACGCAGTATTTT. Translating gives CAIGQGSDTQYF.

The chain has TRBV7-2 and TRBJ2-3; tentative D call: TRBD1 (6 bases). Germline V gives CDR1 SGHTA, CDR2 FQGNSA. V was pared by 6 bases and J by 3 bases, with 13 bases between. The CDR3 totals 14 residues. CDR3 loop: CASRSPGQTDTQYF. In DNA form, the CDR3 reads TGTGCCAGCAGATCCCCCGGACAGACAGATACGCAGTATTTT.

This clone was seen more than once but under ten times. The CDR3 spells CASSASGDRNRSPLHF. The DNA for the CDR3 is TGTGCCAGCAGCGCCTCTGGGGACAGGAACAGGTCACCCCTCCACTTT. The chain joins TRBV7-3 to TRBJ1-6; 8 nucleotides agree with TRBD1. The V gene end was trimmed by 5 bases and the J gene end by 10 bases; junction bases not matched to a gene: 13. Germline CDR1 reads SGHTA; CDR2 reads FQGTGA. CDR3 size: 16 residues.

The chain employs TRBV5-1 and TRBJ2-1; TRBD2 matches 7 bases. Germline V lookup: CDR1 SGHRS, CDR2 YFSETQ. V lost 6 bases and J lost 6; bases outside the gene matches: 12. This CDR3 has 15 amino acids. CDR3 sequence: CASTLGAGRSNEQFF. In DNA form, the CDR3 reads TGCGCCAGCACTCTGGGAGCGGGGCGGTCCAATGAGCAGTTCTTC.

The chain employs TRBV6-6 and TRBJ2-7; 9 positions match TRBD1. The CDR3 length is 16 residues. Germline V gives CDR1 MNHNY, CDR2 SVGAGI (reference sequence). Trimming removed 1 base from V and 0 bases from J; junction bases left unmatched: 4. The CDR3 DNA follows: TGTGCCAGCAGTTACTTGGGACAGGGCGTCTCCTACGAGCAGTACTTC. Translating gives CASSYLGQGVSYEQYF.

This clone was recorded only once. CDR3 in amino acids: CASSPSSGRGTFYGYTF. In nucleotides, the CDR3 is TGCGCCAGCAGCCCCAGTTCAGGCAGGGGGACCTTCTATGGCTACACCTTC. The chain is built from TRBV4-3 and TRBJ1-2; 7 bases map to TRBD1. Germline V gene lookup returns CDR1 LGHNA and CDR2 YSLEER. The J segment lost 4 bases and the V segment lost 4 bases, leaving 15 bases of the junction unmatched. The CDR3 contains 17 residues.

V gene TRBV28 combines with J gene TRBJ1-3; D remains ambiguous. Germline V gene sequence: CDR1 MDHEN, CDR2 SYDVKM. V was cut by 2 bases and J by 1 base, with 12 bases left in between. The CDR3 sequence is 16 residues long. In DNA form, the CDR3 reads TGTGCCAGCAGTTTAGAGCTTACCTTTTCTGGAAACACCATATATTTT. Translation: CASSLELTFSGNTIYF.

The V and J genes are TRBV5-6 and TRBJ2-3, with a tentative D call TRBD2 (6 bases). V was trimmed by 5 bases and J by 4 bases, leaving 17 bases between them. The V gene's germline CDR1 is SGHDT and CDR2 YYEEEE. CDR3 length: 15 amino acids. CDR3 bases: TGTGCCAGCAGGCCGACCCGGGACTTCTCAGATACGCAGTATTTT. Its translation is CASRPTRDFSDTQYF.

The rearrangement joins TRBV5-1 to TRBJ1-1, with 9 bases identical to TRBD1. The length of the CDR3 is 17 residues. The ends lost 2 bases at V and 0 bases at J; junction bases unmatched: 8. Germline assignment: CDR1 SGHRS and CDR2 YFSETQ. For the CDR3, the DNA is TGCGCCAGCAGCTTTACCGGGACAGGGCGGGTGAACACTGAAGCTTTCTTT. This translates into CASSFTGTGRVNTEAFF.

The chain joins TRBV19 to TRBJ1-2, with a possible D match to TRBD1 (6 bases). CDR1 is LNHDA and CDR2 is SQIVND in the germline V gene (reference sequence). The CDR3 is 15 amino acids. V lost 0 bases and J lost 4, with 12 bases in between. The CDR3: CASSIDQSRGYGYTF. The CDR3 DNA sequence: TGTGCCAGTAGTATAGATCAGAGCAGGGGCTATGGCTACACCTTC.

CDR3 coding DNA: TGTGCCAGCGCCAGGGGCAGGGCATTGGGTGAGACCCAGTACTTC. Protein: CASARGRALGETQYF. V and J are TRBV19 and TRBJ2-5; weak D call: TRBD1 (6 bases). The CDR3 contains 15 residues. Trimming left V 9 bases short and J 5 bases short, with 22 bases between. The V gene's germline CDR1 is LNHDA and CDR2 SQIVND (reference sequence). Together with reference TRBV19 and TRBJ2-5, the CDR3 gives the full variable domain: DGGITQSPKYLFRKEGQNVTLSCEQNLNHDAMYWYRQDPGQGLRLIYYSQIVNDFQKGDIAEGYSVSREKKESFPLTVTSAQKNPTAFYLCASARGRALGETQYFGPGTRLLVL.

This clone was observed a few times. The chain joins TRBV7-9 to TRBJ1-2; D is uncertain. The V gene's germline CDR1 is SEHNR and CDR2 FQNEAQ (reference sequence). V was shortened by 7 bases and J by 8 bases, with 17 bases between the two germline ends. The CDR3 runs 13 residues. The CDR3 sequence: CASTPDTASGYTF. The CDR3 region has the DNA TGTGCCAGCACCCCCGACACGGCGTCGGGCTACACCTTC.

The CDR3: CSVEAPGELYGYTF. The CDR3 region has the DNA TGCAGCGTTGAAGCCCCCGGGGAACTATATGGCTACACCTTC. The chain employs TRBV29-1 and TRBJ1-2; no firm D call. CDR1 is SQVTM and CDR2 is ANQGSEA in the germline V gene. The V gene lost 1 base and the J gene lost 5 bases, with 14 bases spanning the gap. The length of the CDR3 is 14 residues.

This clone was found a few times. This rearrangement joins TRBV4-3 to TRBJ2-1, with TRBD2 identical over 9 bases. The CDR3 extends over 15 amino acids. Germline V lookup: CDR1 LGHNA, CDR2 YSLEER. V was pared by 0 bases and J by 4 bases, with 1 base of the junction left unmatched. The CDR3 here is CASSQERGGYNEQFF. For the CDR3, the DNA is TGCGCCAGCAGCCAAGAGCGGGGGGGATACAATGAGCAGTTCTTC.

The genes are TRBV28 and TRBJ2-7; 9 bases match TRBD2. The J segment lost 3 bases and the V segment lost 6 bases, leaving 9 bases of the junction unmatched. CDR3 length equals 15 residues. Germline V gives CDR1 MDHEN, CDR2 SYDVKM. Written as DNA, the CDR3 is TGTGCCAGCAGCTCCCTTAGCGGGGGATACTACGAGCAGTACTTC. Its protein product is CASSSLSGGYYEQYF.

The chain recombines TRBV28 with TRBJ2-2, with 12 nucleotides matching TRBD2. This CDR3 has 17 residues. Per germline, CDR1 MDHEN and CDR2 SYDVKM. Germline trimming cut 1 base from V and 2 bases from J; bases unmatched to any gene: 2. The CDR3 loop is CASSLSSGRANTGELFF. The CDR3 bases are TGTGCCAGCAGTTTATCTAGCGGGAGGGCCAACACCGGGGAGCTGTTTTTT.

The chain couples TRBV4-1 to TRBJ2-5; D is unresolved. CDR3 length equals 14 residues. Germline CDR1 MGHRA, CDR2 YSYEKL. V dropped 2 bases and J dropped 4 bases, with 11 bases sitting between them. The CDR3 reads CASSQKRSSETQYF. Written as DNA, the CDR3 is TGCGCCAGCAGCCAAAAAAGGAGTTCAGAGACCCAGTACTTC.

CDR3 protein: CASSIRTGAGSTGELFF. The CDR3 region has the DNA TGTGCCAGTAGTATCAGGACAGGGGCCGGCAGCACCGGGGAGCTGTTTTTT. V gene TRBV19 combines with J gene TRBJ2-2; 9 bases match TRBD1. V shed 3 bases, J shed 4 bases, and the junction held 9 bases outside the gene matches. Germline CDR1 is LNHDA and CDR2 is SQIVND (reference sequence). CDR3 length equals 17 residues.